This is a list of T cell receptor beta chains from one sample in a study of blood T cell repertoires in COVID-19. The repertoire was sequenced with immunoSEQ multiplex PCR; TCRdb's copy has only in-frame clones and lacks some. The sample has 150,000 to 250,000 clones; roughly 87% are singletons. Source material: PBMCs or T cells enriched from blood (not recorded which). These receptors all come from a young woman who had recovered from COVID-19. Both conserved end residues are part of each CDR3. A D gene is named only where the DNA matches it firmly. Rows may omit the clone size; those that give it use once, few, many or a size class.

D	size	V	J	CDR3	DNA
TRBD1	.	TRBV11-3	TRBJ1-1	CASSLGTGRTEAFF	TGTGCCAGCAGCTTAGGGACAGGGAGGACTGAAGCTTTCTTT
TRBD2	.	TRBV7-6	TRBJ2-5	CASSLDGGDPQETQYF	TGTGCCAGCAGCTTAGATGGGGGGGACCCCCAAGAGACCCAGTACTTC
.	.	TRBV12-3/TRBV12-4	TRBJ1-1	CASGRRYEAFF	TGTGCCAGCGGGAGGAGGTATGAAGCTTTCTTT
.	.	TRBV19	TRBJ1-1	CASRTQGDTEAFF	TGTGCCAGCCGAACACAAGGAGACACTGAAGCTTTCTTT
.	.	TRBV28	TRBJ1-2	CASRVPGVYGYTF	TGTGCCAGCAGGGTCCCGGGAGTGTATGGCTACACCTTC
TRBD1	.	TRBV5-4	TRBJ1-2	CASSLGQGRFYGYTF	TGTGCCAGCAGCTTGGGACAGGGAAGATTCTATGGCTACACCTTC
.	.	TRBV2	TRBJ1-3	CASRVGLNSGNTIYF	TGTGCCAGCAGAGTTGGACTCAACTCTGGAAACACCATATATTTT
.	.	TRBV6-5	TRBJ1-2	CASSYSQGRKAKGYTF	TGTGCCAGCAGTTACTCTCAGGGGCGGAAGGCTAAAGGCTACACCTTC
.	.	TRBV7-3	TRBJ2-3	CASSRTDTDTQYF	TGTGCCAGCAGTCGGACAGACACAGATACGCAGTATTTT
TRBD1	once	TRBV6-2/TRBV6-3	TRBJ2-3	CASSISTGLLDTQYF	TGTGCCAGCAGTATCTCGACAGGGTTGCTAGATACGCAGTATTTT
.	.	TRBV19	TRBJ2-7	CASSHTLGENYEQYF	TGTGCCAGTAGTCACACCCTCGGGGAAAACTACGAGCAGTACTTC
TRBD1	.	TRBV18	TRBJ1-1	CASSQGADTEAFF	TGTGCCAGCTCACAGGGGGCGGACACTGAAGCTTTCTTT
TRBD1	.	TRBV12-3/TRBV12-4	TRBJ2-7	CATSKDRGYEQYF	TGTGCCACTAGTAAGGACAGGGGCTACGAGCAGTACTTC
.	.	TRBV4-1	TRBJ2-1	CASSQERLGVRNEQFF	TGCGCCAGCAGCCAAGAAAGACTAGGAGTTAGAAATGAGCAGTTCTTC
.	.	TRBV4-3	TRBJ2-7	CASSQDSRGNYEQYF	TGCGCCAGCAGCCAAGATTCTCGGGGAAACTACGAGCAGTACTTC
.	few	TRBV19	TRBJ1-2	CASREGTNYGYTF	TGTGCCAGTAGAGAGGGAACTAACTATGGCTACACCTTC
.	.	TRBV13	TRBJ1-1	CASSTAGTEAFF	TGTGCCAGCAGCACGGCGGGCACTGAAGCTTTCTTT
TRBD1	.	TRBV30	TRBJ2-4	CAWSLTGTGGNIQYF	TGTGCCTGGAGTCTAACCGGGACAGGGGGTAACATTCAGTACTTC
.	few	TRBV5-6	TRBJ1-5	CASSLRSVVNQPQHF	TGTGCCAGCAGCTTGCGATCTGTAGTAAATCAGCCCCAGCATTTT
.	.	TRBV7-2	TRBJ1-2	CASSLGWTGNEGGYTF	TGTGCCAGCAGCTTAGGATGGACCGGGAATGAGGGTGGCTACACCTTC
TRBD1	.	TRBV7-6	TRBJ1-5	CASSRGTGGSQPQHF	TGTGCCAGCAGCCGTGGGACAGGGGGAAGTCAGCCCCAGCATTTT